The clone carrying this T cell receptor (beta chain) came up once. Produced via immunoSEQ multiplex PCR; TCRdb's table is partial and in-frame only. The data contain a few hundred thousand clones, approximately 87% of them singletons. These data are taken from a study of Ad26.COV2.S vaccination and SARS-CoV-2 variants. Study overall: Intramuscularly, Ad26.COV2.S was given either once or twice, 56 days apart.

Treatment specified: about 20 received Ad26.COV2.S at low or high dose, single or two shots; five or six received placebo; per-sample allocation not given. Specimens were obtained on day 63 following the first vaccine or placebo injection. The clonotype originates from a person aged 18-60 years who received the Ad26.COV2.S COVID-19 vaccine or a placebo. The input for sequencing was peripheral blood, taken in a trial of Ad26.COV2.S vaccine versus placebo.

The CDR3 loop reads CASSAKGSNSPLHF. CDR3 DNA: TGTGCCAGCAGCGCTAAGGGGTCGAATTCACCCCTCCACTTT. The chain uses TRBV2 and TRBJ1-6; D possibly corresponds to TRBD1 (5 bases). In germline, CDR1 is SNHLY, CDR2 FYNNEI. CDR3 length: 14 amino acids. Trimming took 6 bases from V and 7 from J, leaving 13 bases between them.